The TCR beta chain under discussion was sequenced for a study of yellow fever vaccine responses in identical twins. TCRdb ran MiXCR on the RT-PCR reads and lists one entry per CDR3 protein. Of roughly 18,000 distinct CDR3 sequences listed, roughly 60% are singletons. Notes on this clonotype: Its antigen remains unknown.

Germline CDR1 SGHRS, CDR2 YFSETQ. Trimming took 1 base from V and 6 from J, leaving 8 bases between them. There are 13 residues in the CDR3. The study, taken as a whole, reports: Twins reportedly had a vaccine T cell response that seemed partly convergent, partly personalized.

The V and J genes are TRBV5-1 and TRBJ2-1; D possibly corresponds to TRBD2 (6 bases). This sequence was found in a woman younger than 35 who received the yellow fever vaccine. Material: T cells from blood (PBMCs), unsorted or a sorted subset (not recorded which), obtained before or after yellow fever vaccination (not recorded which). CDR3 loop: CASSLRLVNEQFF. In nucleotides, the CDR3 is TGCGCCAGCAGCTTGAGACTAGTCAATGAGCAGTTCTTC.